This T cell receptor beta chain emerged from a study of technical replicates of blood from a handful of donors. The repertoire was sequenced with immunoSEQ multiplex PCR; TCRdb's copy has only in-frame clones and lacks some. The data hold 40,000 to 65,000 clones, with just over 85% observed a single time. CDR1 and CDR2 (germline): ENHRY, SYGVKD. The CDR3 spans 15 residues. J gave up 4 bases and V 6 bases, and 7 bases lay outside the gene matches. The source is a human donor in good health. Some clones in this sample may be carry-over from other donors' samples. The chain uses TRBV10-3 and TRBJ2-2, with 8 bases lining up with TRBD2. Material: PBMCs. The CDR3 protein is CAIREAGVVTGELFF. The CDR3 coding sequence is TGTGCCATCAGGGAAGCGGGAGTGGTCACCGGGGAGCTGTTTTTT.